This entry features one TCR beta chain sequence. What antigen it recognizes has not been identified. It has no much larger one-base neighbor in the sample; base qualities were not kept. The sample is drawn from a study of blood T cell repertoires in COVID-19 (dated by TCRdb to the early 2020s). With regard to the full study: Samples covering the acute and convalescent phases of COVID-19 were provided by collaborators in the United States, Italy and Spain. The material from the prospective study consisted of cDNA or gDNA derived from T cells, B-cell-depleted T cells, or PBMCs. The dataset comprised deeply sampled blood TCRbeta repertoires from subjects exposed to, actively infected with, or recovered from COVID-19. The repertoires were released in a freely available public database intended as a resource for research on the immune response to SARS-CoV-2. Samples were obtained from the ongoing ImmuneRACE study (first 160 participants) and from about 1,300 subjects provided by 6 global collaborators. A de-identified subject ID, COVID-19 status, age in years and sex were almost always included in the sample metadata. Where available, HLA class I and class II types were taken from metadata supplied by the sample provider and were not determined by assay-based typing. Broader findings and caveats from the paper: The amount of clinical and demographic metadata varied by source and participant and was provided uncurated.

The CDR3, from cysteine to phenylalanine, totals 15 residues. Only the CDR3 DNA is retained, 45 bases long and in frame from the first base. The junction carries 14 bases between V and J, which are trimmed by 0 bases and 8 bases respectively. Sequences LGHNA (CDR1) and YSLEER (CDR2) are obtained from the germline V gene. Collaborating institutions collected whole blood in K2EDTA tubes following their own protocols. For TCRbeta analysis, collaborator samples were shipped as frozen whole blood, as isolated PBMCs, or as DNA extracted from either sample type. The immunoSEQ Assay, a bias-controlled multiplex PCR, was used to amplify TCRbeta CDR3 regions from genomic DNA. The authors' pipeline ran thus. The number of nucleated cells in each sample was estimated by amplification of reference gene primers within the assay. Sequence reads were collapsed and filtered to measure the absolute abundance of every unique TCRbeta CDR3 rearrangement. For each sample, productive Simpson clonality was calculated as the square root of Simpson's diversity index across productive rearrangements. TCRdb mirrors the immuneACCESS table, restricted to in-frame sequences. Some clones are absent from its copies; in checked studies, under half trace to an unresolved V gene, and the reason for the others is unknown. That table is the source of V, J and clone size, and D and trimming were worked out from the DNA. Across this sample there are 130,000 to 150,000 clones, with 70% to 85% seen only once. Approximately 3.6% of the sample goes to the ten largest clones.

Sequencing input: peripheral blood. This chain is built from TRBV4-3 and TRBJ2-1; perhaps TRBD2 is the D gene, with 5 bases matching. This clonotype was obtained from a man between 60 and 75 years old with acute or convalescent COVID-19. The nucleotide sequence is given as TGCGCCAGCAGCCAAGAGACTACTCCGGGGTATGAGCAGTTCTTC. Translated, this gives CASSQETTPGYEQFF.